One sample yielded the 9 T cell receptor beta chains listed below, sequenced in a study of Graves' ophthalmopathy and Graves' hyperthyroidism. RNA transcripts were the template, and TCR beta CDR3 regions were amplified from them. Scientists carried out first-round RT-PCR using HTBI primers and then a second-round multiplex PCR. TCRdb used MiXCR to reprocess the multiplex PCR reads, holding one entry per CDR3 protein. The data contain fewer than 650,000 distinct CDR3 sequences, over 20% of them singletons. The sample was peripheral blood. The receptors here all came from a woman aged 18-35 years with stable Graves' hyperthyroidism. Some clones in this sample may be carry-over from other donors' samples.

This clonotype was counted between two and nine times. The chain recombines TRBV3-1 with TRBJ2-7, with TRBD1 identical over 7 bases. J lost 7 bases, V lost 2 bases, and 5 bases had no gene match. The CDR3 is 13 amino acids. From germline, CDR1 is LGHDT and CDR2 YNNKEL (reference sequence). In DNA, the CDR3 is TGTGCCAGCAGCCAACCGGACAGGTTGGAGCAGTACTTC. Protein: CASSQPDRLEQYF.

The CDR3 nucleotides read TGTGCCAGCAGCTTTTTCTCAGAGAACACTGAAGCTTTCTTT. Protein sequence: CASSFFSENTEAFF. The V and J genes are TRBV11-1 and TRBJ1-1; D gene uncertain. Trimming took 3 bases from V and 1 from J, leaving 9 bases between them. The V gene's germline CDR1 is SGHAT and CDR2 FQDESV (reference sequence). This CDR3 spans 14 amino acids. The complete variable domain, with remaining parts taken from reference TRBV11-1 and TRBJ1-1, reads EAEVAQSPRYKITEKSQAVAFWCDPISGHATLYWYRQILGQGPELLVQFQDESVVDDSQLPKDRFSAERLKGVDSTLKIQPAELGDSAMYLCASSFFSENTEAFFGQGTRLTVV.

This clonotype was observed at least ten times. The genes are TRBV15 and TRBJ2-5, with 7 bases aligning to TRBD1. The CDR3 covers 12 residues. V was clipped by 8 bases and J by 7 bases; unmatched bases: 7. Germline V gene sequence: CDR1 LNHNV, CDR2 YYDKDF (reference sequence). The CDR3 region has the DNA TGTGCCACCGCGACAGGGTCCGGGACCCAGTACTTC. Encoded protein: CATATGSGTQYF. Using reference TRBV15 and TRBJ2-5 for the parts outside the CDR3, the full variable domain is DAMVIQNPRYQVTQFGKPVTLSCSQTLNHNVMYWYQQKSSQAPKLLFHYYDKDFNNEADTPDNFQSRRPNTSFCFLDIRSPGLGDTAMYLCATATGSGTQYFGPGTRLLVL.

This rearrangement joins TRBV29-1 to TRBJ1-2; D not certain. The CDR3 contains 17 residues. Trimming took 0 bases from V and 0 from J, leaving 17 bases between them. Per the germline V gene, CDR1 is SQVTM and CDR2 is ANQGSEA. CDR3 in amino acids: CSVEDQELMLANYGYTF. As DNA, the CDR3 is TGCAGCGTTGAAGATCAAGAGTTAATGCTAGCTAACTATGGCTACACCTTC. The variable domain in full, completed from reference TRBV29-1 and TRBJ1-2, reads SAVISQKPSRDICQRGTSLTIQCQVDSQVTMMFWYRQQPGQSLTLIATANQGSEATYESGFVIDKFPISRPNLTFSTLTVSNMSPEDSSIYLCSVEDQELMLANYGYTFGSGTRLTVV.

The table lists this clonotype with many counts. This sequence joins TRBV6-2 or TRBV6-3 and TRBJ2-5; TRBD1 aligns across 7 bases. Germline trimming cut 7 bases from V and 1 base from J; bases unmatched to any gene: 6. Germline V gene lookup returns CDR1 MNHEY and CDR2 SVGEGT. This CDR3 spans 14 amino acids. The CDR3 region is CASNPGTAQETQYF. The CDR3 DNA sequence: TGTGCCAGCAATCCCGGGACAGCCCAAGAGACCCAGTACTTC.

Details on this clonotype: A read error may explain this, as a much larger clone is one base away. J is TRBJ1-2 and V is TRBV12-3 or TRBV12-4; D call uncertain. The CDR3 totals 13 residues. Written as DNA, the CDR3 is TGTGCCAGCAGTCCCTGGGCGAGGGATGGCTACGCCTTC. It specifies CASSPWARDGYAF.

This clonotype was recorded at least ten times. This sequence joins TRBV29-1 and TRBJ2-7; either TRBD1 or TRBD2 may fit D (5 bases each). Looked up from germline, CDR1 is SQVTM and CDR2 is ANQGSEA. Trimming took 1 base from V and 5 from J, leaving 9 bases between them. The length of the CDR3 is 12 residues. The CDR3 bases are TGCAGCGTTGAAGTGGTGGGGGACGAGCAGTACTTC. Translation: CSVEVVGDEQYF.

This clonotype was found many times. The CDR3 region is CASTVGGTSTGELFF. The DNA of the CDR3 is TGTGCCAGCACCGTAGGTGGGACTAGCACCGGGGAGCTGTTTTTT. J is TRBJ2-2 and V is TRBV11-2, with 8 nucleotides matching TRBD2. The V gene's germline CDR1 is SGHAT and CDR2 FQNNGV. The ends lost 7 bases at V and 4 bases at J; junction bases unmatched: 8. The CDR3 runs to 15 residues.

The CDR3: CASGTVSGNTIYF. The CDR3, as DNA: TGTGCCAGTGGGACAGTCTCTGGAAACACCATATATTTT. The chain has TRBV6-1 and TRBJ1-3, with 7 nucleotides matching TRBD1. The CDR3 is made up of 13 amino acids. V was clipped by 9 bases and J by 0 bases; unmatched bases: 2. Germline V gene lookup returns CDR1 MNHNS and CDR2 SASEGT.